The clone carrying this T cell receptor (beta chain) occurred many times. MiXCR, run by TCRdb on the 5' RACE reads, gives a single entry per CDR3 protein. Among about 21,000 distinct CDR3 sequences listed, approximately 4.5% were seen once. The length of the CDR3 is 14 residues. V was clipped by 4 bases and J by 6 bases, with 13 bases between them. Germline CDR1 SGHRS, CDR2 YFSETQ. These data are taken from a study of spatial heterogeneity in lung cancer. Time point indicated: sample taken at primary tumor resection. Unsorted samples of tumor, nontumor lung or frozen PBMC had their whole RNA sequenced.

The receptor's source is a male donor with early-stage non-small cell lung cancer. This material consisted of PBMCs, taken at surgery. This chain uses TRBV5-1 with TRBJ2-2; no clear D. The CDR3 sequence: CASSQEGWAGELFF. In DNA, the CDR3 is TGCGCCAGCAGCCAAGAAGGTTGGGCCGGGGAGCTGTTTTTT.